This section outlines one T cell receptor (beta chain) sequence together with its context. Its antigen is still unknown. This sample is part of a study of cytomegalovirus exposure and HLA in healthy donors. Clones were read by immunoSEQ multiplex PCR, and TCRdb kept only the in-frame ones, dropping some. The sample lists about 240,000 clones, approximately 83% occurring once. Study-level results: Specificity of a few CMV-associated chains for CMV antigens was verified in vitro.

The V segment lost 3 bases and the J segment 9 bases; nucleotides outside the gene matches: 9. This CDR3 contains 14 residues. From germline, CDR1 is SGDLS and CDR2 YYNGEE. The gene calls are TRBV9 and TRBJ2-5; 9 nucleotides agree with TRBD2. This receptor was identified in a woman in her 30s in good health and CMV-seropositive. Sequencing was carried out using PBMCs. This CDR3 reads CASSALAGLGAQYF. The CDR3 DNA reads TGTGCCAGCAGCGCTCTAGCGGGGCTTGGGGCCCAGTACTTC.